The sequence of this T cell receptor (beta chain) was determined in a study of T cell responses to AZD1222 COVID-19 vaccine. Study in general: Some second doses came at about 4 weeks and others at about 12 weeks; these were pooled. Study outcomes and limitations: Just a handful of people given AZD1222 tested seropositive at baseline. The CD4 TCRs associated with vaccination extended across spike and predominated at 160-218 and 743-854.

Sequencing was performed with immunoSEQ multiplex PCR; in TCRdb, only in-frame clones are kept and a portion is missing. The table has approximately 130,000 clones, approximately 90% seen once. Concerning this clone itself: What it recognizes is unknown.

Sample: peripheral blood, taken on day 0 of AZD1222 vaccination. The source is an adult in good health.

The CDR3 sequence is CASAGTSVGEQFF. The CDR3, as DNA: TGCGCCAGCGCGGGGACTAGCGTGGGTGAGCAGTTCTTC. The J gene is TRBJ2-1, the V gene TRBV5-1, with TRBD2 matching 10 bases. Germline assignment: CDR1 SGHRS and CDR2 YFSETQ. V was clipped by 7 bases and J by 9 bases; unmatched bases: 7. The CDR3 has 13 amino acids.